The clone carrying this T cell receptor beta chain appeared many times. The target antigen is unknown. This sample was taken from a study of T cell repertoires in cytomegalovirus infection. One entry per CDR3 protein results from TCRdb running MiXCR on the reads. Of about 360,000 distinct CDR3 sequences in the sample, roughly 34% were seen once. V was pared by 2 bases and J by 6 bases, with 6 bases of the junction left unmatched. The CDR3 runs 15 residues. The sequence came from a human donor in good health (CMV status not recorded). Some clones in this sample may be carry-over from other donors' samples. The rearrangement joins TRBV23-1 to TRBJ2-1; TRBD1 agrees at 8 bases. TRBV23-1 is recorded as an ORF, its role being uncertain. Sequencing was performed on cultured PBMCs, taken from culture after CMV antigen stimulation. CDR3 region: CASSQTGGPRNEQFF. DNA of the CDR3: TGCGCCAGCAGTCAAACAGGGGGTCCTCGCAATGAGCAGTTCTTC.